Each of the 17 T cell receptor beta chains below was sequenced from the same sample in a study of blood T cells in healthy people across ages. Alongside a J-beta primer mix, a sample-barcoded 5' primer served in a second PCR lasting about 7 to 12 cycles. One entry per CDR3 protein results from TCRdb running MiXCR on the 5' RACE reads. In the table there are approximately 730,000 distinct CDR3 sequences, approximately 43% of which are singletons. Sequencing was done on a sample of blood. The receptors here all came from a woman in her sixties or seventies in good health.

The chain carries TRBV4-1 and TRBJ2-5; TRBD1 matches 7 bases. The J call is in doubt because the DNA end fits TRBJ2-7 better. CDR3 length: 15 amino acids. Germline CDR1 is MGHRA and CDR2 is YSYEKL. The CDR3 coding sequence is TGCGCCAGCAGCCAAGATTGGACAGGACCCTACGAGCAGTACTTC. This encodes CASSQDWTGPYEQYF.

The J gene is TRBJ1-4, the V gene TRBV27; D not resolved. The germline gives CDR1 MNHEY, CDR2 SMNVEV (reference sequence). The CDR3 covers 13 residues. The V and J ends lost 8 bases and 0 bases respectively, with 7 bases between them. In DNA, the CDR3 is TGTGCCAGCGGTCACGCAACTAATGAAAAACTGTTTTTT. Protein: CASGHATNEKLFF.

This clonotype was observed a handful of times. This chain connects TRBV6-2 or TRBV6-3 to TRBJ2-2; 10 nucleotides line up with TRBD2. The CDR3 totals 17 residues. With 6 bases clipped from V and 8 bases from J, the junction kept 15 bases outside the gene matches. Germline CDR1 and CDR2: MNHEY and SVGEGT. The CDR3 DNA follows: TGTGCCAGCAGCCTCTCCGGGACTAGCGTTGGGTCTGGGGAGCTGTTTTTT. Amino acids: CASSLSGTSVGSGELFF.

The V and J genes are TRBV5-1 and TRBJ2-7; perhaps TRBD1 as D (6 bases). Per the germline V gene, CDR1 is SGHRS and CDR2 is YFSETQ. The V and J ends lost 3 bases and 5 bases respectively, with 18 bases between them. There are 15 residues in the CDR3. The DNA for the CDR3 is TGCGCCAGCAGCTCCGGATTGCAACAGGGAGACGAGCAGTACTTC. It is translated as CASSSGLQQGDEQYF.

This clonotype has at least ten counts. The chain combines TRBV12-3 or TRBV12-4 with TRBJ2-3; TRBD2 might be the D (5 bases). Trimming pared 3 bases from V and 0 bases from J, leaving 7 bases between. This CDR3 has 14 residues. The CDR3 loop is CASSLRVSTDTQYF. Written as DNA, the CDR3 is TGTGCCAGCAGTTTGCGGGTTAGCACAGATACGCAGTATTTT.

The chain links TRBV7-8 to TRBJ1-6; 8 nucleotides line up with TRBD1. Germline-derived CDR1 and CDR2 are SGHVS and FQNEAQ. J lost 6 bases, V lost 4 bases, and 8 bases had no gene match. This CDR3 is 16 amino acids long. CDR3 DNA sequence: TGTGCCAGCAGCTCGAGGGGCGACAGGGGTAATTCACCCCTCCACTTT. Residues: CASSSRGDRGNSPLHF.

The chain joins TRBV7-9 to TRBJ2-5; TRBD2 agrees at 7 bases. CDR3 length: 15 amino acids. CDR1 and CDR2 (germline): SEHNR, FQNEAQ (reference sequence). V gave up 1 base and J gave up 4 bases; unmatched junction bases: 6. Written as DNA, the CDR3 is TGTGCCAGCAGCTTAGTATCTCTAGCGGTAGAGACCCAGTACTTC. This gives the protein CASSLVSLAVETQYF.

CDR3 region: CSARDSSGRNYNEQFF. CDR3 sequence (DNA): TGCAGTGCTAGAGATAGCAGCGGGAGAAACTACAATGAGCAGTTCTTC. The rearrangement joins TRBV20-1 to TRBJ2-1, with 8 bases fitting TRBD2. This CDR3 comprises 16 residues. V shed 0 bases and J 3 bases; nucleotides not matched to a gene: 7. CDR1 and CDR2 from the germline V gene are DFQATT and SNEGSKA (reference sequence).

J is TRBJ2-2 and V is TRBV10-1; TRBD1 matches at 10 bases. J gave up 1 base and V 6 bases, and 8 bases lay outside the gene matches. CDR3 size: 17 residues. In germline, CDR1 is WNHNN, CDR2 SYGVQD (reference sequence). CDR3 sequence reads: CASRFLDRGGNTGELFF. CDR3 DNA: TGCGCCAGCAGATTCCTGGACAGGGGGGGGAACACCGGGGAGCTGTTTTTT.

This clonotype has at least ten counts. This sequence joins TRBV4-2 and TRBJ2-1; D is unresolved. Trimming pared 5 bases from V and 7 bases from J, leaving 3 bases between. From germline, CDR1 is LGHNA and CDR2 YNFKEQ. CDR3 length: 10 residues. CDR3 DNA: TGTGCCAGCAGCGAAAATGAGCAGTTCTTC. This encodes CASSENEQFF.

The CDR3 DNA reads as TGTGCCAGCACTAGCGGCCTCTACGAGCAGTACTTC. It yields the protein CASTSGLYEQYF. This chain connects TRBV6-1 to TRBJ2-7; 7 positions agree with TRBD2. Germline CDR1 is MNHNS and CDR2 is SASEGT. The CDR3 sequence is 12 residues long. With V trimmed by 7 bases and J by 3 bases, 3 bases remained unmatched.

The V gene is TRBV10-3, the J gene TRBJ1-2; D unclear. Trimming pared 5 bases from V and 0 bases from J, leaving 7 bases between. CDR1 is ENHRY and CDR2 is SYGVKD in the germline V gene. This CDR3 is 13 amino acids long. This CDR3 is CAISPDANYGYTF. CDR3 DNA sequence: TGTGCCATCAGTCCTGATGCTAACTATGGCTACACCTTC.

This clonotype came up a few times. The chain links TRBV27 to TRBJ2-4; D is tentatively TRBD1 or TRBD2 (5 bases each). Germline V CDR1 and CDR2: MNHEY, SMNVEV (reference sequence). There are 16 residues in the CDR3. The V gene lost 4 bases and the J gene lost 1 base, with 14 bases spanning the gap. CDR3 in amino acids: CASSSFLGVAKNIQYF. CDR3 DNA sequence: TGTGCCAGCAGTTCGTTTCTGGGGGTGGCCAAAAACATTCAGTACTTC.

CDR3 bases: TGCAGTGCTAGTCTTCTCTCCTACGAGCAGTACTTC. Its translation: CSASLLSYEQYF. V and J are TRBV20-1 and TRBJ2-7, with D unclear. The CDR3 runs 12 residues. Trimming took off 3 bases at V and 0 bases at J, with 6 bases between the two ends. CDR1 is DFQATT and CDR2 is SNEGSKA in the germline V gene (reference sequence).

The J gene is TRBJ2-5, the V gene TRBV7-2, with 12 bases lining up with TRBD2. Judging by the DNA end, TRBJ2-7 fits better; the J call may be wrong. The CDR3 has 16 amino acids. Germline V lookup: CDR1 SGHTA, CDR2 FQGNSA. The CDR3 DNA reads as TGTGCCAGCAGCGCCCCGACTAGCGGGGGCCCCTACGAGCAGTACTTC. It specifies CASSAPTSGGPYEQYF.

This sequence joins TRBV20-1 and TRBJ2-2; no firm D call. Germline values: CDR1 DFQATT, CDR2 SNEGSKA (reference sequence). V lost 6 bases, J lost 2 bases, and 22 bases lay in between. This CDR3 has 17 amino acids. The CDR3 region is CSAPHTLVLPNTGELFF. The CDR3 nucleotides are TGCAGTGCCCCCCATACCCTTGTCCTTCCAAACACCGGGGAGCTGTTTTTT.

This clonotype was counted between two and nine times. The V call is TRBV20-1, the J call TRBJ2-7, with D perhaps TRBD2 (5 bases). CDR1 is DFQATT and CDR2 is SNEGSKA in the germline V gene (reference sequence). V dropped 3 bases and J dropped 1 base, with 7 bases sitting between them. This CDR3 spans 12 amino acids. CDR3 coding DNA: TGCAGTGCTAGGGACTTTTCCTACGAGCAGTACTTC. Residues: CSARDFSYEQYF.